The 2 T cell receptor beta chains listed next were all sequenced from one sample in a study of blood T cell repertoires in COVID-19. Sequenced by immunoSEQ multiplex PCR; TCRdb stores in-frame clones only, minus some. The table includes about 160,000 clones, approximately 83% detected once. Sequencing input: peripheral blood. The receptors were sampled from a man aged 70 or older with acute or convalescent COVID-19.

V usage is TRBV6-4 and J usage is TRBJ2-1, with a tentative D call TRBD2 (5 bases). Germline V gene lookup returns CDR1 MRHNA and CDR2 SNTAGT. The ends were cut back, 3 bases at V and 5 bases at J, with 14 bases in the middle. This CDR3 has 15 amino acids. The CDR3 loop is CASSEEGRVNNEQFF. The CDR3 DNA reads as TGTGCCAGCAGTGAAGAAGGGCGGGTCAACAATGAGCAGTTCTTC.

The rearrangement links TRBV19 to TRBJ2-2; 9 nucleotides agree with TRBD2. This CDR3 contains 16 residues. Germline assignment: CDR1 LNHDA and CDR2 SQIVND (reference sequence). With 6 bases clipped from V and 1 base from J, the junction kept 6 bases outside the gene matches. The CDR3 DNA follows: TGTGCCAGTAGCGCGCTAGCGGGATGGAACACCGGGGAGCTGTTTTTT. Protein sequence: CASSALAGWNTGELFF. The full variable domain, its missing parts supplied by reference TRBV19 and TRBJ2-2, is DGGITQSPKYLFRKEGQNVTLSCEQNLNHDAMYWYRQDPGQGLRLIYYSQIVNDFQKGDIAEGYSVSREKKESFPLTVTSAQKNPTAFYLCASSALAGWNTGELFFGEGSRLTVL.